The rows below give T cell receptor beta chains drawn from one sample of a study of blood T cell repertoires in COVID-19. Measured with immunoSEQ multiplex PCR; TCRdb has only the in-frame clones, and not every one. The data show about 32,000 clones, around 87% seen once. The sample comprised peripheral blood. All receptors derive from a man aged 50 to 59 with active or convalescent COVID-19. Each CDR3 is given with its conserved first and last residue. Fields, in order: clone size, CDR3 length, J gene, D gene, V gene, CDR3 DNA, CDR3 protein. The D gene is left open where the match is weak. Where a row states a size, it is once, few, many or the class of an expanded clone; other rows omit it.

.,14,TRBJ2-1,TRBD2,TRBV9,TGTGCCAGCAGCAGCGGGAGTCTTTACAATGAGCAGTTCTTC,CASSSGSLYNEQFF
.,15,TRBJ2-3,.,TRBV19,TGTGCCAGTAGTATCCTACCGAGGGACACAGATACGCAGTATTTT,CASSILPRDTDTQYF
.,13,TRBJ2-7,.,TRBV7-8,TGTGCCAGCAGCTTAGTTACCCTCGGCGAGCAGTACTTC,CASSLVTLGEQYF
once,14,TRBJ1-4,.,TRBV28,TGTGCCAGCAGTCGTTCCGGAACTAATGAAAAACTGTTTTTT,CASSRSGTNEKLFF
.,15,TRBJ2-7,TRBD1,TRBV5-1,TGCGCCAGCAGCCCAACGGGACAGGGGCCCTACGAGCAGTACTTC,CASSPTGQGPYEQYF
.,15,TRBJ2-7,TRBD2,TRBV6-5,TGTGCCAGCAGTTACACCGCGGGGGGCACTTACGAGCAGTACTTC,CASSYTAGGTYEQYF
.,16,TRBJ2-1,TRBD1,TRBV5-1,TGCGCCAGCAGCTTGGCGGGACAGAGCTCCTACAATGAGCAGTTCTTC,CASSLAGQSSYNEQFF
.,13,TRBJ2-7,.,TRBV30,TGTGCCTGGAGTGTACAGGAAAACTACGAGCAGTACTTC,CAWSVQENYEQYF
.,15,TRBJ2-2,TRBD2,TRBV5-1,TGCGCCAGCAGCCCCCGGACTAGCGTCACCGGGGAGCTGTTTTTT,CASSPRTSVTGELFF
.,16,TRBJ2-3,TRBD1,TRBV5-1,TGCGCCAGCAGTAAGGAACAGGGGGCTTATACAGATACGCAGTATTTT,CASSKEQGAYTDTQYF
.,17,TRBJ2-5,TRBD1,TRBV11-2,TGTGCCAGCAGCCCTTTTACCCAGGACAGGGCGTCGGAGACCCAGTACTTC,CASSPFTQDRASETQYF
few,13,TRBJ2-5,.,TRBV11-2,TGTGCCAGCAGCTTAGGTGGACTAGAGACCCAGTACTTC,CASSLGGLETQYF
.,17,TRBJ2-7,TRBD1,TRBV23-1,TGCGCCAGCAGTCACCCAGGAGAGACAGGGGGGTCCTACGAGCAGTACTTC,CASSHPGETGGSYEQYF
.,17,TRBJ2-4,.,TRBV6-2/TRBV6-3,TGTGCCAGCAGTTACCTAAGACAGGACCTAGCCAAAAACATTCAGTACTTC,CASSYLRQDLAKNIQYF
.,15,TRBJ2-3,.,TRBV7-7,TGTGCTAGCAGCTCATCCGGGACTAGCACAGATACGCAGTATTTT,CASSSSGTSTDTQYF
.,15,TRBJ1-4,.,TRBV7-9,TGTGCCAGCAGCTTAGGTGTAGCAACTAATGAAAAACTGTTTTTT,CASSLGVATNEKLFF
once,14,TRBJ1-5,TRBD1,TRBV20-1,TGCAGTGCTAGTGGAGACAGGGACAATCAGCCCCAGCATTTT,CSASGDRDNQPQHF
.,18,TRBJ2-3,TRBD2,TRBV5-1,TGCGCCAGCAGCTTGGGGACCCTAGCGGGCTTTAGCACAGATACGCAGTATTTT,CASSLGTLAGFSTDTQYF
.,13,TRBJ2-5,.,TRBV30,TGTGCCTGGACCCTCGGGTACCAAGAGACCCAGTACTTC,CAWTLGYQETQYF
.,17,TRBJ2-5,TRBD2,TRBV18,TGTGCCAGCTCATCTCTTAGCGAGCGGGAGGGCCAAGAGACCCAGTACTTC,CASSSLSEREGQETQYF
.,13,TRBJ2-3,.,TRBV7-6,TGTGCCAGCAGCTTAGAAAGCGGCCTACATCCGTATTTT,CASSLESGLHPYF
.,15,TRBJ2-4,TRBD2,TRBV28,TGTGCCAGCGCGGGAGGGGTCGGGGCCAAAAACATTCAGTACTTC,CASAGGVGAKNIQYF
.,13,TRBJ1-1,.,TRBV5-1,TGCGCCAGCAGCTGGCCAGGGGACACTGAAGCTTTCTTT,CASSWPGDTEAFF
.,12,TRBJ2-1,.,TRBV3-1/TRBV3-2,TGTGCCAGCAGCCAACGCGGCAATGAGCAGTTCTTC,CASSQRGNEQFF
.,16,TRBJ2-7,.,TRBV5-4,TGTGCCAGCAGCGATCGAGGCCGGCAGATCCACTACGAGCAGTACTTC,CASSDRGRQIHYEQYF
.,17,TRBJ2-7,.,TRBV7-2,TGTGCCAGCACCCCAATGGCCGCGGGTCTATTCTCCTACGAGCAGTACTTC,CASTPMAAGLFSYEQYF
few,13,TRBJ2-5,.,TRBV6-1,TGTGCCAGCAGTGAAGAGGCAGGGGTGACCCAGTACTTC,CASSEEAGVTQYF
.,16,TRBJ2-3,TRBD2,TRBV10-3,TGTGCCATCAGTGAGGGACTAGCGGGAAGCACAGATACGCAGTATTTT,CAISEGLAGSTDTQYF
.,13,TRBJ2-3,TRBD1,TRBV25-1,TGTGCCAGCAGCCGGACAGGGGAAGTAGCGGGGTATTTT,CASSRTGEVAGYF
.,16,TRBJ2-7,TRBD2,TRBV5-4,TGTGCCAGCAGCTTGGAAAGGGCTAGCGGGTCCTACGAGCAGTACTTC,CASSLERASGSYEQYF
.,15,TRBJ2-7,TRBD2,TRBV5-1,TGCGCCAGCAGCTCTGGACTAGCGGGGGTCTACGAGCAGTACTTC,CASSSGLAGVYEQYF
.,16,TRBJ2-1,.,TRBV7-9,TGTGCCAGCAGCTTAGTATCTAGCGGAGAGGGGGATGAGCAGTTCTTC,CASSLVSSGEGDEQFF
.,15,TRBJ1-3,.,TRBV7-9,TGTGCCAGCAGCTTCCCAAAGAGCTCTGGAAACACCATATATTTT,CASSFPKSSGNTIYF
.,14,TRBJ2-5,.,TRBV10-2,TGCGCCAGCAGTAACAGGGTTCCCCAGGAGACCCAGTACTTC,CASSNRVPQETQYF
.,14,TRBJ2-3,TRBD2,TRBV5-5,TGTGCCAGCAGCTTGGGACTAGCGTCAGATACGCAGTATTTT,CASSLGLASDTQYF
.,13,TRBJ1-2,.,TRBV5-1,TGCGCCAGCAGCCCCTCCCTCAACTATGGCTACACCTTC,CASSPSLNYGYTF
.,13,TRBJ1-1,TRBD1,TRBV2,TGTGCCAGCAGGATAGAGGGGGCTACTGAAGCTTTCTTT,CASRIEGATEAFF
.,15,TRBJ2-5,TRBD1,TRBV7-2,TGTGCCAGCAGCTCCGCCATGGACAGGTGGGAGACCCAGTACTTC,CASSSAMDRWETQYF
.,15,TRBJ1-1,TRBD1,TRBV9,TGTGCCAGCAGCTTTAGGCCGGGACAGGGTACTGAAGCTTTCTTT,CASSFRPGQGTEAFF
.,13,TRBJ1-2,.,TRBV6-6,TGTGCCAGCAGTCCGACAGGTGACTATGGCTACACCTTC,CASSPTGDYGYTF
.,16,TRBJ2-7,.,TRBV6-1,TGTGCCAGCAGTGATCACGCGGCACAACCCGGCTACGAGCAGTACTTC,CASSDHAAQPGYEQYF
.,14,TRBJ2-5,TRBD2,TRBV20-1,TGCAGTGCTAGTGCGACTAGCGACCAAGAGACCCAGTACTTC,CSASATSDQETQYF